One sample yielded the 8 T cell receptor beta chains listed below, sequenced in a study of post-analysis software for immune sequencing data. Findings of the study overall: Comparison of patients with controls showed five TRBV segments more frequent in patients, TRBV5-6, TRBV5-1 and TRBV20-1 among them.

Their target antigens are unknown. The TCR beta cDNA libraries carried unique molecular identifiers. In TCRdb, the PCR reads were re-called with MiXCR into one record per CDR3 protein. The sample gives about 770,000 distinct CDR3 sequences, 40% to 55% of which show up once; 4% to 5% is in the top ten. The specimen sequenced was blood. These receptors originate from a girl aged 10 to 17 with multiple sclerosis.

V gene TRBV7-9 combines with J gene TRBJ2-1; a weak D match, TRBD2 (5 bases). The germline V gene has CDR1 SEHNR and CDR2 FQNEAQ (reference sequence). Trimming removed 4 bases at V and 7 bases at J, with 11 bases between. The CDR3 is 13 amino acids. CDR3 DNA sequence: TGTGCCAGCAGCTGGGAACTAGTTAATGAGCAGTTCTTC. As protein: CASSWELVNEQFF.

This clonotype was seen a handful of times. The chain has TRBV10-3 and TRBJ2-5, with D hard to call. Trimming shortened V by 0 bases and J by 5 bases, and 10 bases separated the two germline ends. The CDR3 is made up of 14 amino acids. Per the germline V gene, CDR1 is ENHRY and CDR2 is SYGVKD. This chain's CDR3 is CAISESGQAETQYF. In DNA, the CDR3 is TGTGCCATCAGTGAGTCTGGGCAGGCGGAGACCCAGTACTTC.

The chain uses TRBV15 and TRBJ1-5; a possible D gene is TRBD1 (6 bases). Germline assignment: CDR1 LNHNV and CDR2 YYDKDF (reference sequence). The length of the CDR3 is 14 residues. Trimming cost V 3 bases and J 7 bases, with 13 bases left between them. CDR3 in amino acids: CATSSVLGGQPQHF. The CDR3 region has the DNA TGTGCCACCAGCAGCGTGTTAGGGGGACAGCCCCAGCATTTT.

The chain carries TRBV29-1 and TRBJ2-3; weak D call: TRBD2 (5 bases). The length of the CDR3 is 14 residues. Trimming took 1 base from V and 9 from J, leaving 17 bases between them. From germline, CDR1 is SQVTM and CDR2 ANQGSEA. CDR3 sequence reads: CSVEAGERAVTQYF. The CDR3 DNA reads as TGCAGCGTTGAAGCCGGGGAAAGGGCGGTAACGCAGTATTTT.

This chain connects TRBV12-3 or TRBV12-4 to TRBJ2-7, with TRBD2 identical over 11 bases. The V and J ends lost 4 bases and 3 bases, in that order; junction bases with no gene match: 5. The CDR3 sequence is 15 residues long. This CDR3 reads CASSWGLAENYEQYF. CDR3 in DNA: TGTGCCAGCAGTTGGGGACTAGCGGAGAACTACGAGCAGTACTTC.

This rearrangement joins TRBV28 to TRBJ1-1; D gene uncertain. The CDR3 consists of 12 residues. Trimming shortened V by 2 bases and J by 10 bases, and 11 bases separated the two germline ends. Germline V gene data show CDR1 as MDHEN and CDR2 as SYDVKM. CDR3 nucleotide sequence: TGTGCCAGCAGTTTAGAGGGTCGGAGAGCTTTCTTT. It specifies CASSLEGRRAFF.

The chain carries TRBV28 and TRBJ2-3; no firm D call. The CDR3 runs to 14 residues. The germline V and J ends were trimmed by 8 bases and 2 bases, with 14 bases remaining between them. From germline, CDR1 is MDHEN and CDR2 SYDVKM. CDR3 protein: CASLPGRFTDTQYF. CDR3 nucleotide sequence: TGTGCCAGCTTGCCCGGACGTTTCACAGATACGCAGTATTTT.

The chain joins TRBV12-3 or TRBV12-4 to TRBJ2-1, with D perhaps matching TRBD1 or TRBD2 (5 bases each). The CDR3 runs to 15 residues. Trimming removed 3 bases from V and 5 bases from J, with 14 bases in between. The CDR3 sequence is CASSFGQGPHNEQFF. The CDR3 bases are TGTGCCAGCAGTTTCGGCCAGGGACCCCACAATGAGCAGTTCTTC.